Listed below are T cell receptor beta chains from one sample, sequenced in a study of CD8 T cells in Susac syndrome. Via MiXCR, TCRdb re-called the immunoSEQ multiplex PCR reads, giving one row per CDR3 protein. The repertoire consists of roughly 120,000 distinct CDR3 sequences, with approximately 95% occurring once and the leading ten covering approximately 0.3%. The sequenced sample consisted of CD8+ T cells from PBMCs. The receptors were gathered from a human donor with multiple sclerosis. Both conserved end residues are part of each CDR3. A D gene is named only where the DNA matches it firmly. Not all rows give a size; the values are once, few, many and, for expanded clones, a class.

clone_size j_call v_call d_call cdr3_nt cdr3_aa
. TRBJ1-5 TRBV4-1 TRBD1 TGCGCCAGCAGCCACGACTTGGGACAGCGATCCAATCAGCCCCAGCATTTT CASSHDLGQRSNQPQHF
. TRBJ2-2 TRBV27 . TGTGCCAGCCGCGACTATAGGGCTAGGAACACCGGGGAGCTGTTTTTT CASRDYRARNTGELFF
once TRBJ2-7 TRBV27 . TGTGCCAGCAGGGGTCGGGCGGGGCACACCTACGAGCAGTACTTC CASRGRAGHTYEQYF
. TRBJ2-7 TRBV20-1 TRBD2 TGCAGTGCCCTGGGGCCGGGGGGGCAGTACTTC CSALGPGGQYF
once TRBJ1-2 TRBV12-5 . TGTGCTAGTGGTTTGGGGTCTCGGACTCCTAACTATGGCTACACCTTC CASGLGSRTPNYGYTF
once TRBJ2-5 TRBV6-1 TRBD2 TGTGCCGGATCGGGACTAGCGGGAGGGCAAGAGACCCAGTACTTC CAGSGLAGGQETQYF
. TRBJ1-1 TRBV27 . TGTGCCAGCAGTTTATCCACCAGGACTCGGGCTGAAGCTTTCTTT CASSLSTRTRAEAFF
. TRBJ1-2 TRBV5-1 . TGCGCCAGCAGCTTGGCCAAGGTCGACTTTCGGAGGAGCTACACCTTC CASSLAKVDFRRSYTF
. TRBJ2-7 TRBV4-1 . TGCGCCAGCAGCCTCGAGAGAGGCTCCTACGAGCAGTACTTC CASSLERGSYEQYF
. TRBJ2-3 TRBV3-1 . TGTGCCAGCAGCCAACCCGCCGGGCCTCATACCCCAGATACGCAGTATTTT CASSQPAGPHTPDTQYF
. TRBJ1-5 TRBV20-1 TRBD1 TGCAGTGCTAGGGGGGGGACAGGAGATCAGCCCCAGCATTTT CSARGGTGDQPQHF
. TRBJ1-2 TRBV15 . TGTGCCGCCAGTTTTGGGCGCGGCTACACCTTC CAASFGRGYTF
. TRBJ1-1 TRBV5-1 . TGCGCCAGCAGCTTGGCCCCGGGGCAACCTGAAGCTTTCTTT CASSLAPGQPEAFF
. TRBJ2-1 TRBV5-1 TRBD2 TGCGCCAGCAGCTTGCAGGCTGCGGGGGGGCCGGGGAATGAGCAGTTCTTC CASSLQAAGGPGNEQFF
. TRBJ1-3 TRBV20-1 . TGCAGTGCTAGGGGTGGGTCTGGAAACACCATATATTTT CSARGGSGNTIYF